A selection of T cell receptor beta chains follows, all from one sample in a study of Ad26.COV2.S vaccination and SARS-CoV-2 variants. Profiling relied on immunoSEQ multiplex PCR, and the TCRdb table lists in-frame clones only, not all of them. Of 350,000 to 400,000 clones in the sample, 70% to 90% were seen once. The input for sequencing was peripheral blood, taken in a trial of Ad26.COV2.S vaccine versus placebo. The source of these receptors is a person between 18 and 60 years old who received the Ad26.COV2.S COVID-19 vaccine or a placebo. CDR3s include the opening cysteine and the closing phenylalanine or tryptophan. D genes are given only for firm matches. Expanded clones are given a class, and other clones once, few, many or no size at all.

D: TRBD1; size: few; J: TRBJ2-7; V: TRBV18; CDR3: CASSPHLRSDRGFLYEQYF; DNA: TGTGCCAGCTCACCTCACCTTAGATCGGACAGGGGGTTTCTCTACGAGCAGTACTTC
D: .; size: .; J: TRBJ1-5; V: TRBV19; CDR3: CASSSRTTASNQPQHF; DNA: TGTGCCAGTAGTTCCCGAACGACAGCGTCCAATCAGCCCCAGCATTTT
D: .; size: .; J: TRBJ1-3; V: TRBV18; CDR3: CASSPSNSGNTIYF; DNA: TGTGCCAGCTCACCTTCTAACTCTGGAAACACCATATATTTT
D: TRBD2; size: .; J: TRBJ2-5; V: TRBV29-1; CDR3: CSVPHPRSLAAQYF; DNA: TGCAGCGTCCCCCATCCCCGCAGTCTAGCGGCCCAGTACTTC
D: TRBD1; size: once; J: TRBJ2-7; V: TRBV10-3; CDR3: CAISSGTGETEQYF; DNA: TGTGCCATCAGTAGCGGGACAGGGGAAACCGAGCAGTACTTC
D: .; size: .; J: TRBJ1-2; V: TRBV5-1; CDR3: CASSLVADYGYTF; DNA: TGCGCCAGCAGCTTGGTGGCGGACTATGGCTACACCTTC
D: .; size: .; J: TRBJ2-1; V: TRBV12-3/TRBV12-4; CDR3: CASRGGAYEQFF; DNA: TGTGCCAGCAGAGGGGGGGCCTACGAGCAGTTCTTC
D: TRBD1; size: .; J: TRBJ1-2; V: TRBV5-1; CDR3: CASSLDGGQGGYTF; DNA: TGCGCCAGCAGCTTGGACGGAGGACAGGGCGGCTACACCTTC
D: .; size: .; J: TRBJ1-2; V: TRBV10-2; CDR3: CASSGHGLGYGYTF; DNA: TGCGCCAGCAGTGGGCACGGATTGGGGTATGGCTACACCTTC
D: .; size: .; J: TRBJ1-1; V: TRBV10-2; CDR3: CASSQTGYTEAFF; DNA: TGCGCCAGCTCCCAGACGGGTTACACTGAAGCTTTCTTT
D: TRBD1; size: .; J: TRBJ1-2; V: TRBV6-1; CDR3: CASSAGQVGSLWYGYTF; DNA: TGTGCCAGCAGTGCGGGACAGGTCGGGTCGTTATGGTATGGCTACACCTTC
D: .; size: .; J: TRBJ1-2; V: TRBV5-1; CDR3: CASSGTGGTYGYTF; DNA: TGCGCCAGCAGCGGAACGGGGGGTACCTATGGCTACACCTTC
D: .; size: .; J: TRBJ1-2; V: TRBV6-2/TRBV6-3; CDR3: CASSYSNYGYTF; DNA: TGTGCCAGCAGTTACTCCAACTATGGCTACACCTTC
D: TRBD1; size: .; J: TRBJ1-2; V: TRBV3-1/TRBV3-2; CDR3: CASSRRTGYGYGYTF; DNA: TGTGCCAGCAGCCGAAGGACAGGGTACGGCTATGGCTACACCTTC
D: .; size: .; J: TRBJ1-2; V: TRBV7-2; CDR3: CASTLLQGYGYGYTF; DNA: TGTGCCAGCACCCTCCTGCAGGGTTATGGCTATGGCTACACCTTC
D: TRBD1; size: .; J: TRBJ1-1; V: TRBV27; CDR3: CASTRGWGNTEAFF; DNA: TGTGCCAGCACCAGGGGGTGGGGGAACACTGAAGCTTTCTTT
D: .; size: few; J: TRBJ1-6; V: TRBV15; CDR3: CATSINPGRQGNSPLHF; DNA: TGTGCCACCAGCATAAACCCGGGACGCCAAGGGAATTCACCCCTCCACTTT
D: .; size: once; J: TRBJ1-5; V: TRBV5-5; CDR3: CASSFNGPRGNQPQHF; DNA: TGTGCCAGCAGCTTTAATGGGCCTAGAGGCAATCAGCCCCAGCATTTT
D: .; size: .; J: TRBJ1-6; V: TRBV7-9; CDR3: CASSLGRRSPLHF; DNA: TGTGCCAGCAGCTTAGGAAGGAGGTCACCCCTCCACTTT
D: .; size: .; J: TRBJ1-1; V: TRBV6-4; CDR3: CASSRGAHTEAFF; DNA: TGTGCCAGCAGTAGAGGGGCACACACTGAAGCTTTCTTT
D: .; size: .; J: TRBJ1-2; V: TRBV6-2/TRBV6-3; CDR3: CASSDALGYGYTF; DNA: TGTGCCAGCAGTGATGCCCTTGGGTATGGCTACACCTTC
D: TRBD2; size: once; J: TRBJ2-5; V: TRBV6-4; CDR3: CASKQRGNQETQYF; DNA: TGTGCCAGCAAACAGCGGGGGAACCAAGAGACCCAGTACTTC
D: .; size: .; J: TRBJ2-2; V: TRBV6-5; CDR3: CASRKNANTGELFF; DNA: TGTGCCAGTAGAAAAAACGCGAACACCGGGGAGCTGTTTTTT
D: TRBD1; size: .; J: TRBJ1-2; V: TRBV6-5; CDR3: CASSRRDRGDYGYTF; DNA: TGTGCCAGCAGTCGCCGGGACAGGGGTGACTATGGCTACACCTTC
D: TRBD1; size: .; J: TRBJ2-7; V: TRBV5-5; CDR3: CASSLGTGFYEQYF; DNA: TGTGCCAGCAGCTTGGGGACAGGGTTCTACGAGCAGTACTTC
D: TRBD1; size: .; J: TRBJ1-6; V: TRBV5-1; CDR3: CASSDGQVNSPLHF; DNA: TGCGCCAGCAGCGACGGACAGGTTAATTCACCCCTCCACTTT
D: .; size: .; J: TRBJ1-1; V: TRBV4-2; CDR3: CASSLVRVQTEAFF; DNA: TGTGCCAGCAGCCTAGTGCGGGTACAGACGGAAGCTTTCTTT
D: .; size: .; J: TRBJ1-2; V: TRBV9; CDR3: CASSVAGTSSMYGYTF; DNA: TGTGCCAGCAGCGTAGCTGGGACCTCGTCTATGTATGGCTACACCTTC
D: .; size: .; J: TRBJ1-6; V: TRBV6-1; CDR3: CASSEFIGGEANSPLHF; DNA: TGTGCCAGCAGTGAATTTATTGGAGGGGAGGCAAATTCACCCCTCCACTTT
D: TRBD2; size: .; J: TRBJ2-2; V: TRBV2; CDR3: CASNKRTSVSGELFF; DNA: TGTGCCAGCAACAAAAGGACTAGCGTGTCCGGGGAGCTGTTTTTT
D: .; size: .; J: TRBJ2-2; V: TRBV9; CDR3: CASSVGRGSSGELFF; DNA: TGTGCCAGCAGCGTAGGACGAGGGAGCTCCGGGGAGCTGTTTTTT
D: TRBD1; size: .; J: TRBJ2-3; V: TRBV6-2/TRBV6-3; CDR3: CASSRYRGLVTDTQYF; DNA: TGTGCCAGCAGTAGATACAGGGGGCTGGTCACAGATACGCAGTATTTT
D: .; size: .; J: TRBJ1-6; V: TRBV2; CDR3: CASSANYNSPLHF; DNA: TGTGCCAGCAGTGCGAACTATAATTCACCCCTCCACTTT
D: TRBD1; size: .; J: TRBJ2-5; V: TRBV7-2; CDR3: CASSSGQGAGETQYF; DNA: TGTGCCAGCAGCTCGGGACAGGGGGCCGGAGAGACCCAGTACTTC
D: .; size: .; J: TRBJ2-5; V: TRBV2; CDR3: CASSGQETQYF; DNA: TGTGCCAGCAGTGGGCAAGAGACCCAGTACTTC
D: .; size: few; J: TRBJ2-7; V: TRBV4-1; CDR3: CASSQTTDAYEQYF; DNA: TGCGCCAGCAGCCAAACGACAGATGCCTACGAGCAGTACTTC
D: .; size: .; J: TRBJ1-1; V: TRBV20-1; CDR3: CSARRAEAFF; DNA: TGCAGTGCTAGACGGGCTGAAGCTTTCTTT
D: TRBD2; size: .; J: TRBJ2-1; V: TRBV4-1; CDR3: CASSLLGGGLNEQFF; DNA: TGCGCCAGCAGCCTCCTCGGCGGGGGGCTTAATGAGCAGTTCTTC
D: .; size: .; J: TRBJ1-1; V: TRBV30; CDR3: CAWKQRDRNTEAFF; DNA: TGTGCCTGGAAACAAAGAGACAGGAACACTGAAGCTTTCTTT
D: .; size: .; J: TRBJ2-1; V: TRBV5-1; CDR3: CASSLRGARNEQFF; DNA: TGCGCCAGCAGCTTGCGCGGGGCCCGGAATGAGCAGTTCTTC
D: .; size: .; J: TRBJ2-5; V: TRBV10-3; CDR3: CAISESGVREETQYF; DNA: TGTGCCATCAGTGAGTCTGGCGTCAGAGAAGAGACCCAGTACTTC
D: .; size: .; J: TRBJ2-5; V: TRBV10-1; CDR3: CAQDQGREEAETQYF; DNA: TGCGCCCAGGACCAGGGCAGGGAGGAGGCGGAGACCCAGTACTTC
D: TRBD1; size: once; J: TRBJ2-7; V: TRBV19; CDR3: CASTPTGTGVYEQYF; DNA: TGTGCCAGTACCCCAACCGGGACAGGGGTCTACGAGCAGTACTTC
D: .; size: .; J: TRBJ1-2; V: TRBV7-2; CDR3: CASSLSTVYTF; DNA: TGTGCCAGCAGCCTTTCGACAGTCTACACCTTC
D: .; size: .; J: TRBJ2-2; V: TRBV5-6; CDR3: CASSLLWPSTGELFF; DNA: TGTGCCAGCAGCTTGTTATGGCCGTCCACCGGGGAGCTGTTTTTT
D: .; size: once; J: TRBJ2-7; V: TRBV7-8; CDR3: CASSLQNIQNSYEQYF; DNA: TGTGCCAGCAGCTTACAGAACATTCAAAACTCCTACGAGCAGTACTTC
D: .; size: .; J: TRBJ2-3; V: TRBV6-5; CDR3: CASRIEGRTDTQYF; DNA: TGTGCCAGCAGGATAGAGGGGCGCACAGATACGCAGTATTTT
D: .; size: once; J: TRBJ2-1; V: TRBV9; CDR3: CASSVAGAGDEQFF; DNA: TGTGCCAGCAGCGTAGCTGGGGCGGGCGATGAGCAGTTCTTC
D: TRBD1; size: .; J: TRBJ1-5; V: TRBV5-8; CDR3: CASRRGQGWADQPQHF; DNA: TGTGCCAGCAGACGCGGACAGGGGTGGGCTGATCAGCCCCAGCATTTT
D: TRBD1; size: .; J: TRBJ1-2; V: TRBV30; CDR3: CACSGQGYGYTF; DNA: TGTGCCTGCTCGGGACAGGGCTATGGCTACACCTTC
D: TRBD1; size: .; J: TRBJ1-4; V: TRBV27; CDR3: CASSSMDRAINEKLFF; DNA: TGTGCCAGCAGTTCAATGGACAGGGCGATTAATGAAAAACTGTTTTTT
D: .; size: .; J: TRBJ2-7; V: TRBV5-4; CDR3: CASSVGSSYEQYF; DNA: TGTGCCAGCAGTGTCGGGAGCAGCTACGAGCAGTACTTC
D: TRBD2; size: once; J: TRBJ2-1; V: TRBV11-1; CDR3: CASSRTSGGDNEQFF; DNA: TGTGCCAGCAGTAGGACTAGCGGGGGGGATAATGAGCAGTTCTTC
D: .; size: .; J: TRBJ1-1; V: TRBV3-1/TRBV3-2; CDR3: CASSPGQNEAFF; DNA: TGTGCCAGCAGCCCTGGACAAAATGAAGCTTTCTTT
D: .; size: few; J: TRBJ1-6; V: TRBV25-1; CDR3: CASSEYWGGGSPLHF; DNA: TGTGCCAGCAGTGAATACTGGGGGGGAGGTTCACCCCTCCACTTT
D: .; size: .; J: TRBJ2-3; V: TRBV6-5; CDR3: CASRASGGPGDTQYF; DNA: TGTGCCAGTCGAGCCTCCGGGGGGCCGGGAGATACGCAGTATTTT
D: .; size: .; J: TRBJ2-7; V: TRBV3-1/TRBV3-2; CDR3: CASSLSGIEEQYF; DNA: TGTGCCAGCAGCCTCTCAGGGATAGAAGAGCAGTACTTC
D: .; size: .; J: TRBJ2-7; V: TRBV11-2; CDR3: CASSLDTTREYF; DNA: TGTGCCAGCAGCTTAGATACAACTCGAGAGTACTTC
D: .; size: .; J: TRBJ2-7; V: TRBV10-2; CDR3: CASSENPGTRAVF; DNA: TGCGCCAGCAGTGAAAACCCTGGGACAAGAGCTGTCTTC
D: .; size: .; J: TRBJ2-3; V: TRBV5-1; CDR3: CASSLGGHGTDTQYF; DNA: TGCGCCAGCAGCTTGGGGGGGCATGGCACAGATACGCAGTATTTT